Below, 23 T cell receptor beta chains from the same sample are listed, as sequenced in a study of cytomegalovirus exposure and HLA in healthy donors. This PCR relied on a set of 60 Vbeta primers and 13 Jbeta primers. Generated by immunoSEQ multiplex PCR, the TCRdb table keeps only in-frame clones and is missing some. Altogether 120,000 or so clones are present, roughly 82% being singletons, with the ten largest covering roughly 3%. Sequencing used PBMCs. The receptors were sampled from a woman in her thirties or forties in good health and CMV-seropositive.

V usage is TRBV5-1 and J usage is TRBJ2-2; the match to TRBD1 covers 10 bases. The trim removed 4 bases at V and 5 bases at J, leaving 8 bases unmatched. CDR1 is SGHRS, CDR2 YFSETQ, per germline. CDR3 length: 16 residues. The CDR3, as DNA: TGCGCCAGCAGCCCTGGACAGGGGGTAATAACCGGGGAGCTGTTTTTT. Translation gives CASSPGQGVITGELFF.

This clone was detected only a few times. The rearrangement uses TRBV6-1 and TRBJ2-2; TRBD1 might be the D (6 bases). Trimming took 1 base from V and 5 from J, leaving 8 bases between them. The CDR3 has 14 residues. CDR1 is MNHNS and CDR2 is SASEGT in the germline V gene. The CDR3 region has the DNA TGTGCCAGCAGTGAAGACAGGGATACCGGGGAGCTGTTTTTT. Encoded protein: CASSEDRDTGELFF.

V is TRBV19 and J is TRBJ2-4; weak D call: TRBD2 (5 bases). The CDR3 has 16 residues. Trimming took off 0 bases at V and 4 bases at J, with 13 bases between the two ends. Per germline, CDR1 LNHDA and CDR2 SQIVND (reference sequence). The CDR3 reads CASSIDPGRGKNIQYF. The CDR3 DNA is TGTGCCAGTAGTATAGATCCGGGGAGAGGGAAAAACATTCAGTACTTC.

The genes are TRBV5-1 and TRBJ2-1; 12 nucleotides match TRBD2. The ends lost 0 bases at V and 8 bases at J; junction bases unmatched: 12. The CDR3 contains 18 residues. CDR1 is SGHRS, CDR2 YFSETQ, per germline. CDR3 sequence (DNA): TGCGCCAGCAGCTTGGCGTCGCGACTAGCGGGAGCGTTGGATGAGCAGTTCTTC. Protein: CASSLASRLAGALDEQFF.

This clone appeared a single time. This chain's CDR3 is CASAAGTGSFNEQFF. For the CDR3, the DNA is TGTGCTAGCGCGGCCGGGACAGGTAGTTTCAATGAGCAGTTCTTC. The V and J genes are TRBV7-7 and TRBJ2-1; 8 nucleotides match TRBD1. CDR1 is SSHAT and CDR2 is FNYEAQ in the germline V gene (reference sequence). The CDR3 runs to 15 residues.

CDR3 sequence reads: CASSVERTPNYEQYF. The CDR3 DNA reads as TGTGCCAGCAGCGTAGAAAGGACTCCAAACTACGAGCAGTACTTC. This chain uses TRBV9 with TRBJ2-7; weak D call: TRBD2 (5 bases). CDR3 length: 15 residues. Germline V gene lookup returns CDR1 SGDLS and CDR2 YYNGEE. With 0 bases removed from V and 3 bases from J, the gap between germline ends came to 13 bases. The entire variable domain, with the rest obtained from reference TRBV9 and TRBJ2-7, is as follows: DSGVTQTPKHLITATGQRVTLRCSPRSGDLSVYWYQQSLDQGLQFLIQYYNGEERAKGNILERFSAQQFPDLHSELNLSSLELGDSALYFCASSVERTPNYEQYFGPGTRLTVT.

This rearrangement joins TRBV6-5 to TRBJ1-3; TRBD1 agrees at 8 bases. This CDR3 spans 15 amino acids. After removal of 11 bases from V and 5 bases from J, the junction contained 14 bases not matched to a gene. CDR1 and CDR2 (germline): MNHEY, SVGAGI. CDR3 residues: CAWEVESRGRNTIYF. CDR3 bases: TGTGCCTGGGAGGTTGAGAGCAGGGGGCGAAACACCATATATTTT.

The CDR3 is CASSQHSADEQYF. Here the CDR3 DNA reads TGTGCCAGCAGTCAGCATTCCGCGGACGAGCAGTACTTC. The chain carries TRBV28 and TRBJ2-7; D remains unclear. Germline CDR1 reads MDHEN; CDR2 reads SYDVKM. The CDR3 runs 13 residues. Trimming stripped 5 bases from V and 5 bases from J, with 13 bases between.

The chain has TRBV9 and TRBJ1-5; 7 nucleotides align to TRBD1. The CDR3 length is 16 residues. Per the germline V gene, CDR1 is SGDLS and CDR2 is YYNGEE. The ends lost 0 bases at V and 5 bases at J; junction bases unmatched: 8. The CDR3 reads CASSVGAGGNYQPQHF. The CDR3, as DNA: TGTGCCAGCAGCGTAGGGGCAGGGGGGAACTATCAGCCCCAGCATTTT.

This clone was seen only a few times. This chain uses TRBV9 with TRBJ1-4; D ambiguous. V was pared by 4 bases and J by 4 bases, with 11 bases between. CDR1 SGDLS and CDR2 YYNGEE come from the germline V gene. There are 14 residues in the CDR3. For the CDR3, the DNA is TGTGCCAGCAGCCCGCCAGGTGATAATGAAAAACTGTTTTTT. It is translated as CASSPPGDNEKLFF.

The table lists this clone with a few counts. CDR3 loop: CATSTRQVQGEQFF. DNA of the CDR3: TGTGCCACCAGCACTAGACAGGTACAGGGTGAGCAGTTCTTC. V and J are TRBV15 and TRBJ2-1; a possible D gene is TRBD1 (6 bases). The CDR3 is 14 residues long. V was clipped by 4 bases and J by 9 bases, with 16 bases between them. Per germline, CDR1 LNHNV and CDR2 YYDKDF (reference sequence). Combining the CDR3 with reference TRBV15 and TRBJ2-1 gives the whole variable domain DAMVIQNPRYQVTQFGKPVTLSCSQTLNHNVMYWYQQKSSQAPKLLFHYYDKDFNNEADTPDNFQSRRPNTSFCFLDIRSPGLGDTAMYLCATSTRQVQGEQFFGPGTRLTVL.

V usage is TRBV5-6 and J usage is TRBJ1-1; 8 bases are shared with TRBD1. The CDR3 loop spans 15 amino acids. Germline lookup yields CDR1 SGHDT and CDR2 YYEEEE. With 0 bases clipped from V and 1 base from J, the junction kept 2 bases outside the gene matches. CDR3 nucleotides: TGTGCCAGCAGCTTGGTAGGACAGGGGAACACTGAAGCTTTCTTT. Protein sequence: CASSLVGQGNTEAFF.

The chain carries TRBV7-2 and TRBJ1-1; D perhaps matches TRBD1 (5 bases). Germline values: CDR1 SGHTA, CDR2 FQGNSA. V lost 5 bases to trimming and J lost 1 base, with 14 bases between them. The CDR3 loop spans 15 amino acids. The CDR3 nucleotides read TGTGCCAGCAGCCCGCGTCTGGGGGGGAACACTGAAGCTTTCTTT. It codes for CASSPRLGGNTEAFF.

The rearrangement links TRBV4-2 to TRBJ2-3, with TRBD1 as a possible D gene (5 bases). Germline V gene sequence: CDR1 LGHNA, CDR2 YNFKEQ. There are 15 residues in the CDR3. With 4 bases removed from V and 0 bases from J, the gap between germline ends came to 11 bases. The CDR3, as DNA: TGTGCCAGCAGCCCCGGCGCAGGGAGCACAGATACGCAGTATTTT. Translated: CASSPGAGSTDTQYF.

The genes are TRBV5-1 and TRBJ2-3, with 9 nucleotides matching TRBD2. The V and J ends lost 0 bases and 1 base, in that order; junction bases with no gene match: 12. The CDR3 is 19 residues long. Germline values: CDR1 SGHRS, CDR2 YFSETQ. The CDR3, as DNA: TGCGCCAGCAGCTTGGCCGGGATGCGGGGGGGAACGGGCACAGATACGCAGTATTTT. Its translation: CASSLAGMRGGTGTDTQYF.

Note on this clone: Other DNA sequences of this sample code for an identical CDR3. The J gene is TRBJ2-5, the V gene TRBV7-2, with D uncertain. Looked up from germline, CDR1 is SGHTA and CDR2 is FQGNSA. Trimming removed 6 bases from V and 3 bases from J, with 5 bases in between. The CDR3 has 11 amino acids. The CDR3 loop reads CASSPKETQYF. The CDR3 DNA is TGTGCCAGCAGTCCTAAAGAGACCCAGTACTTC.

The chain has TRBV4-2 and TRBJ2-2; 10 bases are shared with TRBD2. The junction had 4 bases not matched to a gene; V was cut back by 1 base and J by 2 bases. Germline-derived CDR1 and CDR2 are LGHNA and YNFKEQ. This CDR3 is 17 amino acids long. In nucleotides, the CDR3 is TGTGCCAGCAGCCAAGCCTTAGCGGGAGGCAACACCGGGGAGCTGTTTTTT. As protein: CASSQALAGGNTGELFF.

CDR3: CASSLREDEKLFF. The CDR3 region has the DNA TGTGCCAGCAGCCTCCGGGAGGATGAAAAACTGTTTTTT. The chain employs TRBV5-4 and TRBJ1-4, with unresolved D. The CDR3 contains 13 residues. Germline CDR1 SGHNT, CDR2 YYREEE (reference sequence). The V end was cut by 4 bases, the J end by 6 bases, with 10 bases between.

The chain recombines TRBV30 with TRBJ1-2; 8 bases line up with TRBD1. The germline CDR1 and CDR2 sequences are GTSNPN and SVGIG (reference sequence). The V and J ends lost 5 bases and 8 bases, in that order; junction bases with no gene match: 22. The CDR3 sequence is 17 residues long. CDR3 in DNA: TGTGCCTGGGACTGGTGGGGTGGGGACAGGTCGCAGGGAGGCTACACCTTC. It codes for CAWDWWGGDRSQGGYTF.

The CDR3, as DNA: TGTGCCTGGAAAGACAGTAGCTCCTACGAGCAGTACTTC. Amino acids: CAWKDSSSYEQYF. The rearrangement joins TRBV30 to TRBJ2-7, with a possible D match to TRBD1 (5 bases). V was pared by 4 bases and J by 0 bases, with 10 bases between. Germline CDR1 is GTSNPN and CDR2 is SVGIG (reference sequence). The CDR3 consists of 13 residues.

The genes are TRBV28 and TRBJ1-1; 8 nucleotides line up with TRBD1. Germline CDR1 is MDHEN and CDR2 is SYDVKM. V shed 6 bases, J shed 5 bases, and the junction held 5 bases outside the gene matches. The CDR3 runs 13 residues. CDR3 sequence: CASRLTGETEAFF. The DNA of the CDR3 is TGTGCCAGCAGACTGACAGGGGAAACTGAAGCTTTCTTT.

This chain connects TRBV6-1 to TRBJ2-1; TRBD2 agrees at 14 bases. The CDR3 contains 16 residues. Germline-derived CDR1 and CDR2 are MNHNS and SASEGT. With 6 bases clipped from V and 7 bases from J, the junction kept 8 bases outside the gene matches. This CDR3 is CASSEMTSGRGNEQFF. CDR3 nucleotides: TGTGCCAGCAGCGAAATGACTAGCGGGAGGGGTAATGAGCAGTTCTTC.

V is TRBV7-3 and J is TRBJ2-7; 10 bases are a match to TRBD1. The CDR3 has 17 residues. CDR1 is SGHTA and CDR2 is FQGTGA in the germline V gene. Trimming removed 5 bases from V and 5 bases from J; junction bases left unmatched: 15. The CDR3 loop is CASSPQPVGQGTHEQYF. CDR3 in DNA: TGTGCCAGCAGCCCCCAACCGGTGGGACAGGGGACCCACGAGCAGTACTTC.